This TCR beta chain came from a study of graft-versus-host responses after intestinal transplantation. In the study overall: Recipients got multivisceral, liver-intestinal, or isolated intestinal transplants. All recipients were given anti-thymocyte globulin induction, and tacrolimus and steroids were then administered for roughly three years. Study-wide results and limits: There were GvH clones found in recipient marrow, and some of them appeared first in ileum or blood. There was an association between peak levels of circulating GvH clones and early post-transplant HvG declines.

Repertoires were generated with immunoSEQ multiplex PCR, while TCRdb's copy carries only in-frame clones and drops some. The sample carries approximately 100,000 clones, 85% to 90% recorded once. About this clone itself: Antigen: not known.

CDR3 length: 13 amino acids. V lost 1 base and J lost 3, with 4 bases in between. Germline V gene sequence: CDR1 SGHRS, CDR2 YFSETQ. The TCR originated in a human donor who received an intestinal transplant. The J gene is TRBJ1-4, the V gene TRBV5-1; no clear D gene. The specimen comprised unstimulated CD4+ T cells sorted from spleen or lymph node cells, sampled before intestinal transplant. The CDR3 reads CASSLLPNEKLFF. The DNA of the CDR3 is TGCGCCAGCAGCTTGCTCCCTAATGAAAAACTGTTTTTT.